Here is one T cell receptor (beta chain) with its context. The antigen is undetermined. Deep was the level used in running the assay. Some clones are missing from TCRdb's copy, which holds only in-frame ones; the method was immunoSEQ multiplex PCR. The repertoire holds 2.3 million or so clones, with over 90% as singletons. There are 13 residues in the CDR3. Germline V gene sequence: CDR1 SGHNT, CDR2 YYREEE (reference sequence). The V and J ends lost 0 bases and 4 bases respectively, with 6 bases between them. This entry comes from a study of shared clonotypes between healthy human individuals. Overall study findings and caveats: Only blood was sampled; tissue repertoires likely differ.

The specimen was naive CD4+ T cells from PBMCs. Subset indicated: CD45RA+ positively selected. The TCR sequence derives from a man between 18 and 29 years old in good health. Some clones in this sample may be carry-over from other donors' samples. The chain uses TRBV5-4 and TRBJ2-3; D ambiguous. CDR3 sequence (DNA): TGTGCCAGCAGCTTGGACAGCTCAGATACGCAGTATTTT. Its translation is CASSLDSSDTQYF.